The entry that follows covers one TCR beta chain sequence. The sample belongs to a study of CD8 T cells in Susac syndrome. Overall study: When blood was collected, patients with Susac syndrome were therapy-naive, were taking corticosteroids, or were receiving intravenous immunoglobulin alone.

It was with random hexamers that about 0.45 to 1 ug RNA was reverse transcribed. Amplification of TCR beta CDR3 used immunoSEQ multiplex PCR across 54 Vbeta and 13 Jbeta. Each CDR3 protein gets one entry after TCRdb re-called the immunoSEQ multiplex PCR reads with MiXCR. Seen here are about 240,000 distinct CDR3 sequences, 90% to 96% observed once, and the top ten hold less than 0.11%. Susac syndrome patients met recently defined diagnostic criteria for definite or probable disease. Negative magnetic isolation gave CD8+ and CD4+ cells; FACS enriched CD8+ TEMRA. Source material: CD4+ T cells from PBMCs. This TCR was sampled from a human donor with Susac syndrome.

The CDR3 nucleotides read TGTGCCAGCATACTAGTCCCCTACGAGCAGTACTTC. This sequence encodes CASILVPYEQYF. The chain joins TRBV25-1 to TRBJ2-7; D possibly corresponds to TRBD2 (5 bases). Deletions cut 7 bases from V and 2 bases from J, with 9 bases between. Germline CDR1 is MGHDK and CDR2 is SYGVNS. This CDR3 contains 12 residues.